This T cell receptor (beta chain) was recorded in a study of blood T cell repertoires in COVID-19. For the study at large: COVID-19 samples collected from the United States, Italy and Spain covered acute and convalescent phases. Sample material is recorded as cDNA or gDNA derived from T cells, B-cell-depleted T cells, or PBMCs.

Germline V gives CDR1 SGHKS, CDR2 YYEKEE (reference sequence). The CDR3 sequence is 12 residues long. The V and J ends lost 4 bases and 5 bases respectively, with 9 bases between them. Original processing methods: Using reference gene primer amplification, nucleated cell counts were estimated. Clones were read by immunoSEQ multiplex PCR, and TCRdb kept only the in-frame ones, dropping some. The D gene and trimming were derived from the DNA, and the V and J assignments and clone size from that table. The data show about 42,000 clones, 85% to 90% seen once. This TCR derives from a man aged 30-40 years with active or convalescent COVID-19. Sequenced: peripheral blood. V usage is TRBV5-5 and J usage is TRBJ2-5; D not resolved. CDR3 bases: TGTGCCAGCAGCGGAACGGAGGAGACCCAGTACTTC. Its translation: CASSGTEETQYF.